The clone carrying this TCR beta chain has just one count. The antigen is undetermined. Individuals having autoimmune disease history or systemic immunosuppression were not enrolled. The data originate from a study of OX40 agonist ivuxolimab in advanced cancers. Study summary: Patients received ivuxolimab, an agonistic anti-OX40 (CD134) antibody.

The method was immunoSEQ multiplex PCR; TCRdb's version includes in-frame clones alone and lacks a portion of them. The repertoire holds roughly 50,000 clones, around nine tenths seen once, with 1.5% to 2% in the top ten. Study-level results: In the 0.1 to 3.0 mg/kg range, CD4+ and CD8+ blood T cells had expanded clonally by week 6. Fewer expanded clones were found on average in CD4+ than in CD8+ T cells.

This receptor was identified in an adult with an advanced solid tumor such as melanoma, head and neck, liver or kidney cancer. The sample was CD4+ or CD8+ T cells sorted from blood, taken in a trial of the OX40 agonist ivuxolimab.

CDR3 in amino acids: CASSQQENTEAFF. CDR3 bases: TGTGCCAGCAGCCAACAGGAGAACACTGAAGCTTTCTTT. V gene TRBV6-4 combines with J gene TRBJ1-1; D is possibly TRBD1 (5 bases). The CDR3 runs 13 residues. CDR1 is MRHNA, CDR2 SNTAGT, per germline. V lost 6 bases to trimming and J lost 1 base, with 9 bases between them.